This is a list of T cell receptor beta chains from one sample in a study of cytomegalovirus exposure and HLA in healthy donors. Here immunoSEQ multiplex PCR was the method, and the copy in TCRdb shows in-frame clones only, minus some. The sample yields fewer than 250,000 clones, 82% seen once. The sequenced sample consisted of PBMCs. All receptors derive from a middle-aged man in good health and CMV-seropositive. The CDR3 runs from the conserved cysteine through the conserved F or W.

V | CDR3
TRBV9 | CASSSGGFSSGANVLTF
TRBV5-1 | CASSMGTRGNTGELFF
TRBV5-6 | CASSFPKQGAEGTEAFF
TRBV6-6 | CASSSGRVSNQPQHF
TRBV6-5 | CASTDRGSYNEQFF
TRBV13 | CASSLEGLAFSGANVLTF
TRBV6-5 | CASSFRHSYNEQFF
TRBV7-3 | CASSFSHTGELFF
TRBV9 | CASSVHSGTGGGSPLHF
TRBV9 | CASSPSSVHHWNEQFF